The present T cell receptor (beta chain) was sequenced within a study of breast tumors, draining lymph nodes, adjacent tissues. Overall study results and limits: Data fit most tumor T cells coming from lymph node, expanding in tumor. Luminal-like breast cancer showed significantly greater tumor-nontumor repertoire similarity than basal-like breast cancer did. Tumor T cell lymph node origin was a supported hypothesis, not proven. Tumor repertoires ranked between lymph nodes and nontumor tissue in diversity, with V and J gene preferences.

Samples came from axillary lymph nodes draining the breast cancer. The junction had 9 bases not matched to a gene; V was cut back by 2 bases and J by 5 bases. The CDR3 covers 16 residues. Germline V lookup: CDR1 SGHDT, CDR2 YYEEEE. Via MiXCR, TCRdb re-called the multiplex PCR reads, giving one row per CDR3 protein. The table includes some 170,000 distinct CDR3 sequences, 33% detected once. About this clonotype itself: The antigen remains unidentified.

The material sequenced was axillary lymph node tissue. This receptor was obtained from a female donor with breast cancer. Some clones in this sample may be carry-over from other donors' samples. This chain connects TRBV5-6 to TRBJ1-1, with 10 bases lining up with TRBD1. The CDR3 protein is CASSLGTGVFGTEAFF. CDR3 coding DNA: TGTGCCAGCAGCTTAGGGACAGGGGTTTTCGGGACTGAAGCTTTCTTT.